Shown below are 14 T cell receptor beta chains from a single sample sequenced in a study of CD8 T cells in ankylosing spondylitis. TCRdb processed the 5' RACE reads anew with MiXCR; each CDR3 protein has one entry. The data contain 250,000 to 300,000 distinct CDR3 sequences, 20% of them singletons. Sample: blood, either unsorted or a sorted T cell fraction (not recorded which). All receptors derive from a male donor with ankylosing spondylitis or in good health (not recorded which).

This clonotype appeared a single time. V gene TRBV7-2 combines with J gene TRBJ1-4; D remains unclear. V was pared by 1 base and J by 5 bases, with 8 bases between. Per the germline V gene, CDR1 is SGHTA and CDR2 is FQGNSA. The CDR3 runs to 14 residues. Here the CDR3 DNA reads TGTGCCAGCAGCTTAGTAGGCGGGAATGAAAAACTGTTTTTT. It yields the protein CASSLVGGNEKLFF.

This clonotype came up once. This CDR3 reads CASSPQLAQETQYF. The CDR3 DNA reads TGTGCCAGCAGTCCGCAACTGGCACAAGAGACCCAGTACTTC. This chain uses TRBV28 with TRBJ2-5, with unresolved D. CDR3 size: 14 residues. CDR1 is MDHEN, CDR2 SYDVKM, per germline. Trimming left V 5 bases short and J 2 bases short, with 12 bases between.

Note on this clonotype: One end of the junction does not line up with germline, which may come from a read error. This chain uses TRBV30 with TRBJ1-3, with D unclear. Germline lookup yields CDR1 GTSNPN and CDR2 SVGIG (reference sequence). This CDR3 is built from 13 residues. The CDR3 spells CVWGETAGNTIYF. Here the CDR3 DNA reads TGTGTCTGGGGAGAGACGGCGGGAAACACCATATATTTT.

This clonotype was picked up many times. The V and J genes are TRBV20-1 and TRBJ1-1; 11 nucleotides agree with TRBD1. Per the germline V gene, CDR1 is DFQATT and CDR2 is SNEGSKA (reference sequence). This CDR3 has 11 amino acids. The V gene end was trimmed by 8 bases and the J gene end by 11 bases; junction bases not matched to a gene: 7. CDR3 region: CSPGQGVKAFF. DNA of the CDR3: TGCAGTCCGGGACAGGGGGTTAAGGCTTTCTTT.

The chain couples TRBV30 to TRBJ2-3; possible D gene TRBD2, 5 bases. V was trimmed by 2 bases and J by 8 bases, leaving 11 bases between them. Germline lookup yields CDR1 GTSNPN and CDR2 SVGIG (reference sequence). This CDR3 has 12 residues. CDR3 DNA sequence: TGTGCCTGGAGTCCCAGCGAGGGTACGCAGTATTTT. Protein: CAWSPSEGTQYF.

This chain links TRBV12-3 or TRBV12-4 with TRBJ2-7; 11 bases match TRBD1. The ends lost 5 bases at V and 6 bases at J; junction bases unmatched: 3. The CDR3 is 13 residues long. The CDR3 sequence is CASSPGTGGEQYV. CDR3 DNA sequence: TGTGCCAGCAGTCCCGGGACAGGGGGCGAGCAGTACGTC.

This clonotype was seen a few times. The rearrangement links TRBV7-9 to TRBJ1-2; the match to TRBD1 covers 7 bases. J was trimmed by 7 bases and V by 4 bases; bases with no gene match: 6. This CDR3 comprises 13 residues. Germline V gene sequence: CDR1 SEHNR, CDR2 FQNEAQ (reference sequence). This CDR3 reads CASSSGGISGYTF. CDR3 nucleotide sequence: TGTGCCAGCAGCTCAGGGGGGATTAGTGGCTACACCTTC.

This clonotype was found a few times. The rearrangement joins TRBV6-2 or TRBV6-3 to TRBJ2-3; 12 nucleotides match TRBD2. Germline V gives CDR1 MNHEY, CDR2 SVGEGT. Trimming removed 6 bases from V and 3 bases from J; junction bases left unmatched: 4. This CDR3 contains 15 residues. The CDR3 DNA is TGTGCCAGCAGCCCGACTAGCGGGAGAACAGATACGCAGTATTTT. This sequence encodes CASSPTSGRTDTQYF.

CDR3 amino acids: CASSLEQGRAEAFF. CDR3 DNA: TGCGCCAGCAGCTTGGAACAGGGCAGGGCTGAAGCTTTCTTT. The chain recombines TRBV5-1 with TRBJ1-1; D perhaps matches TRBD1 (6 bases). Trimming shortened V by 0 bases and J by 6 bases, and 12 bases separated the two germline ends. This CDR3 has 14 amino acids. Looked up from germline, CDR1 is SGHRS and CDR2 is YFSETQ.

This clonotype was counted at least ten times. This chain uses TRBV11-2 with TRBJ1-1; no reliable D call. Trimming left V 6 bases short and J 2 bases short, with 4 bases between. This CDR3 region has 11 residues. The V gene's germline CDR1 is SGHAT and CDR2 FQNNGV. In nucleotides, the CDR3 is TGTGCCAGCAGATTTAACACTGAAGCTTTCTTT. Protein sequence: CASRFNTEAFF.

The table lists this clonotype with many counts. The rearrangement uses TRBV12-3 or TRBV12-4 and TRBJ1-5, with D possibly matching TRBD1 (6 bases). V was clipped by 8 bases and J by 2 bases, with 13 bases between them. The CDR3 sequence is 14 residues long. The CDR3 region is CASSGENGNQPQHF. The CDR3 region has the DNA TGTGCCAGCTCAGGGGAGAATGGCAATCAGCCCCAGCATTTT.

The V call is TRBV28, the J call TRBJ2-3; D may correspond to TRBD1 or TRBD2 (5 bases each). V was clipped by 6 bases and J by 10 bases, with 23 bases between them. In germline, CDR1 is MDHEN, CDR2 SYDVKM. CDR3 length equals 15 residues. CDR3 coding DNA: TGTGCCAGCAGCCCCCCAGGGTGGAGGCCCGGGGCGCAGTATTTT. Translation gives CASSPPGWRPGAQYF.

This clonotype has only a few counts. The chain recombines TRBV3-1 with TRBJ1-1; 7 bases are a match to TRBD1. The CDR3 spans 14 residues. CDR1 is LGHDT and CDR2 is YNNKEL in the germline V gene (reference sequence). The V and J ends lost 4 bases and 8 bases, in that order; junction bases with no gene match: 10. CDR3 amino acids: CASSPRQGADEAFF. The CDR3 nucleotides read TGTGCCAGCAGCCCTAGACAGGGAGCAGACGAAGCTTTCTTT.

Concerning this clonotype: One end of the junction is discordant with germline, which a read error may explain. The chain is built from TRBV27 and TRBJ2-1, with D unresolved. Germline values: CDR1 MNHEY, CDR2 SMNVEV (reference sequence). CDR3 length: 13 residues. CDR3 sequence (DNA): TGTGCCAGCAGTAGCTATTTGGTGAATGCGCAGTTCTTC. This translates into CASSSYLVNAQFF.